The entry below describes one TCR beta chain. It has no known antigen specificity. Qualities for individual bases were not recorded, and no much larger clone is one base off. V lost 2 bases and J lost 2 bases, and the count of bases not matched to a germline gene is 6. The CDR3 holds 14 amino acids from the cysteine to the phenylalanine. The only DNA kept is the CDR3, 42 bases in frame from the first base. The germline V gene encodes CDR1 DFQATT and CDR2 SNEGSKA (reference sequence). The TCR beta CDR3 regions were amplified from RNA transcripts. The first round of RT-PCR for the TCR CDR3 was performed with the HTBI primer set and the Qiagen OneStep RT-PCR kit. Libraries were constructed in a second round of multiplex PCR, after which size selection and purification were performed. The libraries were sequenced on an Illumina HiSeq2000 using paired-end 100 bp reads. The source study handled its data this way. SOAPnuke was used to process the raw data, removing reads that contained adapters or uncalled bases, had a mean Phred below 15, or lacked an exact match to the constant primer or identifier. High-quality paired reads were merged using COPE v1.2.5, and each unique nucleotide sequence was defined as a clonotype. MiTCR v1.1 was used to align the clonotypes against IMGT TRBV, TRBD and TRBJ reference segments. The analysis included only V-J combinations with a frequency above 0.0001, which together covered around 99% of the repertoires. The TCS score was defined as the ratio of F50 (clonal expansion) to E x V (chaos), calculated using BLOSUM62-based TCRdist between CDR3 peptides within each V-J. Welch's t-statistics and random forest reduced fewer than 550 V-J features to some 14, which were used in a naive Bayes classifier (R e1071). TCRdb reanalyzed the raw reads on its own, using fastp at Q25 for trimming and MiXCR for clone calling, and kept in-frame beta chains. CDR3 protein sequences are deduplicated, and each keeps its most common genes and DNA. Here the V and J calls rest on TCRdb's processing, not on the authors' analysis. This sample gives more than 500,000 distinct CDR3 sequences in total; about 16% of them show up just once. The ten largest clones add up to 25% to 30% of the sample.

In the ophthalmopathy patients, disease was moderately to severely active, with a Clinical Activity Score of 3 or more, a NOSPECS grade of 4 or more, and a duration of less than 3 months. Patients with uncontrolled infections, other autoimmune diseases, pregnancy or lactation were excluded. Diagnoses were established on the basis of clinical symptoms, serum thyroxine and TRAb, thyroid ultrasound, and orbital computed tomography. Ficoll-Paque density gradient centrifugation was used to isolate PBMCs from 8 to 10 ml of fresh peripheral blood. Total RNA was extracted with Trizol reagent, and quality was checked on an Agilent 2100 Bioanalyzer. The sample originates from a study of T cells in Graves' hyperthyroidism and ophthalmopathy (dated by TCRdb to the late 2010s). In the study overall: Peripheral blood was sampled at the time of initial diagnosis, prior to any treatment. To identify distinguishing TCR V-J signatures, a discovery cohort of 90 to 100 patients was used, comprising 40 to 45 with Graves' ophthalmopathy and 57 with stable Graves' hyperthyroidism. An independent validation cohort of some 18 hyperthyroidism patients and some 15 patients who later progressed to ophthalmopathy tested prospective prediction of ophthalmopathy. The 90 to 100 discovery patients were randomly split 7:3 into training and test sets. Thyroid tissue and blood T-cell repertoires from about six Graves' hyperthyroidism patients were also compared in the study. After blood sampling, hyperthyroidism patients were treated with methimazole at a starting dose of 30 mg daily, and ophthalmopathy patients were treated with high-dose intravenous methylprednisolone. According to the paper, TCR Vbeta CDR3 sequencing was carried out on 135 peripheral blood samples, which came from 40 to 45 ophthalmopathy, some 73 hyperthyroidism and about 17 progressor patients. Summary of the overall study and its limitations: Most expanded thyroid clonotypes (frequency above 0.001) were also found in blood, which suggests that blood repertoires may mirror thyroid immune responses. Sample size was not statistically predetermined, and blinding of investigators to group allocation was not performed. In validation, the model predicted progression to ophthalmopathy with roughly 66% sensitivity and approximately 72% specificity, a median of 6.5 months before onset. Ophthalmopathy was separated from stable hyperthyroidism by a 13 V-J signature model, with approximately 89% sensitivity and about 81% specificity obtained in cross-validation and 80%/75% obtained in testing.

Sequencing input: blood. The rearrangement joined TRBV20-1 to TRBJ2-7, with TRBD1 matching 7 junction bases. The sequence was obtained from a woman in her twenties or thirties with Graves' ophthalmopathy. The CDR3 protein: CSARQTGRTYEQYF. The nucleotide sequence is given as TGCAGTGCTAGACAGACAGGGAGAACCTACGAGCAGTACTTC.